The clone carrying this T cell receptor beta chain was observed many times. Its target is not known. A library prepared for alpha chains yielded this beta chain as an off-target read; its size is of little meaning. Documented time point: sample taken at primary tumor resection. These data come from a study of spatial heterogeneity in lung cancer. TCRdb ran MiXCR on the 5' RACE reads and lists one entry per CDR3 protein. The repertoire has over 8,500 distinct CDR3 sequences, 5.2% of them found once; the top ten carry approximately 13%. Study-level findings and limits: Within tumors, counts of expanded alpha and beta TCRs tracked tumor mutation counts.

Source: lung tumor tissue, taken at surgery. The TCR sequence derives from a male donor with early-stage non-small cell lung cancer.

As DNA, the CDR3 is TGTGCCACCAGCAGAGATCTCAGGGAAGAGACCCAGTACTTC. This codes for CATSRDLREETQYF. The chain recombines TRBV15 with TRBJ2-5, with D possibly matching TRBD1 (5 bases). The CDR3 sequence is 14 residues long. V was clipped by 0 bases and J by 3 bases, with 8 bases between them. The germline CDR1 and CDR2 sequences are LNHNV and YYDKDF (reference sequence).